The rows below give T cell receptor beta chains drawn from one sample of a study of cytomegalovirus exposure and HLA in healthy donors. Profiled with immunoSEQ multiplex PCR; TCRdb holds only in-frame clones, not every one. The sample contains roughly 78,000 clones, less than 75% of which appear only once. The sequenced sample was PBMCs. Source of these receptors: a man aged 25-45 years in good health and CMV-seropositive. Both conserved end residues are part of each CDR3. The D gene is left open where the match is weak. For some rows the clone size is stated as once, few or many, or as a class when expanded; others skip it.

DNA: TGTGCCAGCAGTTCCACCAAGACTAGCGGGCGGAGCCGGGCGGATACGCAGTATTTT
CDR3: CASSSTKTSGRSRADTQYF
size: -
D: TRBD2
J: TRBJ2-3
V: TRBV27

DNA: TGTGCCAGCAGCTTAGCTGCGGGAGGTGCAGATACGCAGTATTTT
CDR3: CASSLAAGGADTQYF
size: -
D: TRBD2
J: TRBJ2-3
V: TRBV7-2

DNA: TGCGCCAGCAGCTCGGACCCCGGGACAGGGTCTTCTGAAGCTTTCTTT
CDR3: CASSSDPGTGSSEAFF
size: few
D: TRBD1
J: TRBJ1-1
V: TRBV5-1

DNA: TGTGCCAGCAGCTTAGGGGGGGGTTGGGAGCAGTACTTC
CDR3: CASSLGGGWEQYF
size: -
D: TRBD2
J: TRBJ2-7
V: TRBV7-2

DNA: TGTGCCAGCAGTTTGACGGGAGGGCCTTTCGAGCAGTACTTC
CDR3: CASSLTGGPFEQYF
size: few
D: TRBD2
J: TRBJ2-7
V: TRBV28

DNA: TGTGCCAGCAGTTTTAATGGCCGAAGAGAGACCCAGTACTTC
CDR3: CASSFNGRRETQYF
size: few
D: -
J: TRBJ2-5
V: TRBV6-5

DNA: TGTGCCAGCAACTCAACGACAGGGGGCGGTTACGAGCAGTACTTC
CDR3: CASNSTTGGGYEQYF
size: -
D: TRBD1
J: TRBJ2-7
V: TRBV5-6

DNA: TGTGCCAGCAGCTTTGGCGGGAGAAGCACCGGGGAGCTGTTTTTT
CDR3: CASSFGGRSTGELFF
size: few
D: TRBD2
J: TRBJ2-2
V: TRBV5-6

DNA: TGCGCCAGCAGATCGGACAGCGCTAATGAAAAACTGTTTTTT
CDR3: CASRSDSANEKLFF
size: -
D: -
J: TRBJ1-4
V: TRBV5-1

DNA: TGTGCCAGCAGCCCCGATCAGGTTTTTGTAGCCAAAAACATTCAGTACTTC
CDR3: CASSPDQVFVAKNIQYF
size: few
D: -
J: TRBJ2-4
V: TRBV11-2

DNA: TGTGCCAGCAGCCCCCAGGGGGTCGGTGGGGAGCTGTTTTTT
CDR3: CASSPQGVGGELFF
size: -
D: TRBD1
J: TRBJ2-2
V: TRBV6-5

DNA: TGTGCCAGCAGCTTGACAGGGTCATCCTACGAGCAGTACTTC
CDR3: CASSLTGSSYEQYF
size: -
D: -
J: TRBJ2-7
V: TRBV5-4

DNA: TGTGCCAGCAGTTTTGATTCCCCCGGGACAGCAGCTTACGAGCAGTACTTC
CDR3: CASSFDSPGTAAYEQYF
size: -
D: TRBD1
J: TRBJ2-7
V: TRBV27